These 29 T cell receptor delta chains share one sample of origin, sequenced in a study of γδ T cells in repeated Plasmodium falciparum infection. Gammadelta T cells were flow-sorted from PBMC into Vgamma9/Vdelta2+ and Vdelta2-negative populations for bulk analysis. TCRdb reran clone calling via CATT on the multiplex PCR reads. Counted here are about 89,000 delta-chain clones, 1.4% occurring once; the ten biggest clones make up under 10%. Sequencing input: gamma-delta T cells from blood. Receptors were obtained from a pool of human donors (malaria-infected and uninfected, not separated).

Remarks on this clone: TCRdb pairs this DNA with a much larger clone's protein that differs at residue 13, likely a read error; the protein shown was translated from the DNA. V is TRDV1 and J is TRDJ1; no reliable D call. Germline CDR1 and CDR2: TSWWSYY and QGS. V was trimmed by 0 bases and J by 0 bases, leaving 29 bases between them. The CDR3 extends over 22 amino acids. CDR3 protein: CALGELNAPKAAMRGYTDKLIF. The CDR3 coding sequence is TGTGCTCTTGGGGAACTGAACGCTCCCAAGGCAGCTATGCGAGGATACACCGATAAACTCATCTTT.

This clone was seen many times. The likely explanation is a read error, given a far larger clone one base away. The CDR3 loop reads CALGARPLPNSLGDTGYTDKPIF. CDR3 nucleotides: TGTGCTCTTGGGGCTCGGCCTCTTCCTAATAGTCTGGGGGATACGGGTTATACCGATAAACCCATCTTT. The chain is built from TRDV1 and TRDJ1, with TRDD3 identical over 12 bases. Germline loops: CDR1 TSWWSYY, CDR2 QGS. The CDR3 is 23 residues long.

This clone was observed at least ten times. The protein TCRdb lists belongs to a much larger clone and differs from this DNA's translation at residue 9, which points to a read error; the protein shown is made from the DNA. The chain links TRDV1 to TRDJ1; the match to TRDD3 covers 9 bases. Here the J gene came from matching the DNA to germline, since TCRdb omits it. Per the germline V gene, CDR1 is TSWWSYY and CDR2 is QGS. Unmatched junction bases numbered 15, after V lost 2 bases and J lost 8 bases. This CDR3 spans 17 amino acids. The CDR3 loop reads CALGEIPSSTGGAKLIF. CDR3 coding DNA: TGTGCTCTTGGGGAAATCCCTTCCTCTACTGGGGGAGCCAAACTCATCTTT.

The chain joins TRDV1 to TRDJ1; 13 bases are a match to TRDD3. TCRdb records no J gene; here it was assigned by comparing the DNA to germline. Trimming removed 3 bases from V and 0 bases from J; junction bases left unmatched: 16. CDR3 length equals 21 residues. CDR1 TSWWSYY and CDR2 QGS come from the germline V gene. The CDR3 here is CALGDLLRQLGDTRDTDKLIF. In DNA form, the CDR3 reads TGTGCTCTTGGGGATTTACTACGCCAACTGGGGGATACGCGGGACACCGATAAACTCATCTTT.

Many counts were recorded for this clone. J is TRDJ1 and V is TRDV1; TRDD3 matches 11 bases. Trimming cost V 4 bases and J 7 bases; bases outside gene matches: 17. Germline V lookup: CDR1 TSWWSYY, CDR2 QGS. This CDR3 region has 18 residues. The DNA for the CDR3 is TGTGCTCTTGGGGCGTCTCCGTGGGGGATACGCCCCCGCGGTAAACTCATCTTT. This gives the protein CALGASPWGIRPRGKLIF.

Comment on this clone: The protein in TCRdb stems from a much larger clone and differs at residue 10 from this DNA's translation, likely a read error; here the protein is translated from the DNA. The CDR3 nucleotides read TGTGCTCTTGGGGAAAGGATGGGGGATGCCCACGGCGGGACCGATAAACTCATCTTT. It specifies CALGERMGDAHGGTDKLIF. The chain combines TRDV1 with TRDJ1; 8 bases line up with TRDD3. The J gene, not given by TCRdb, was assigned here from a germline match of the nucleotide sequence. CDR1 and CDR2 from the germline V gene are TSWWSYY and QGS. The trim removed 2 bases at V and 2 bases at J, leaving 16 bases unmatched. This CDR3 is built from 19 residues.

This clone was counted a few times. A far larger clone is off by one base, so a read error is likely. Other DNA sequences within the sample encode an identical CDR3. V gene TRDV1 combines with J gene TRDJ1; weak D call: TRDD3 (5 bases). The CDR3 extends over 15 amino acids. Germline CDR1 is TSWWSYY and CDR2 is QGS. The CDR3 region has the DNA TGTGCTCTCGGGGAACAGTTTTGCTATGCCGATAAACTCATCTTT. Its protein product is CALGEQFCYADKLIF.

Of note for this clone: A far larger clone is just one base off, so this is likely a read error. The identical CDR3 is also encoded by other nucleotide sequences in the sample. The V call is TRDV1, the J call TRDJ3, with TRDD3 matching 8 bases. The J gene was missing in TCRdb and was found by matching the end of the DNA to germline. The CDR3 has 17 residues. Germline-derived CDR1 and CDR2 are TSWWSYY and QGS. The J segment lost 0 bases and the V segment lost 3 bases, leaving 1 base of the junction unmatched. The CDR3 protein is CALGEGGYSWDTRQMFF. The DNA of the CDR3 is TGTGCTCTTGGGGAGGGGGGATACTCCTGGGACACCCGACAGATGTTTTTC.

This clone was observed at least ten times. The mismatch at residue 11 between this DNA's translation and the TCRdb protein of a much larger clone likely reflects a read error; the protein shown is translated from the DNA. V gene TRDV1 combines with J gene TRDJ1; TRDD3 is a possible D gene (6 bases). Trimming took 1 base from V and 3 from J, leaving 27 bases between them. The CDR3 length is 20 residues. Germline CDR1 reads TSWWSYY; CDR2 reads QGS. CDR3 sequence (DNA): TGTGCTCTTGGGGAACCAGCTAACGTCCTCCGCATACTGGGTCCCGATAAACTCATCTTT. Its translation is CALGEPANVLRILGPDKLIF.

As concerns this clone: A far bigger clonotype differs at one base, so this is likely a read error. The same CDR3 arises from other DNA sequences in this sample as well. The V segment is TRDV2, and no J call was made; the DNA was not used to check the table's D call, TRDD3. Germline assignment: CDR1 GEAIGNYY and CDR2 EKD. There are 16 residues in the CDR3. Written as DNA, the CDR3 is TGTGCCTGTGACACCGTACTGGGGTGGGACACCCGACAGATGTTCTTC. It yields the protein CACDTVLGWDTRQMFF.

This clone was counted between two and nine times. TCRdb has a much larger clone's protein, which differs at residue 11 from the translation of this DNA, likely because of a read error; what is shown is the protein translated from the DNA. The chain couples TRDV2 to TRDJ1; TRDD3 aligns across 11 bases. TCRdb records no J gene; here it was assigned by comparing the DNA to germline. Looked up from germline, CDR1 is GEAIGNYY and CDR2 is EKD. CDR3 size: 15 residues. The V gene end was trimmed by 7 bases and the J gene end by 6 bases; junction bases not matched to a gene: 12. CDR3 DNA sequence: TGTGCCTGCTTACTTCTGGGGGATACCGCCAATAAACTCATCTTT. It encodes CACLLLGDTANKLIF.

This clone occurred a few times. The protein held in TCRdb is that of a much larger clone and does not match this DNA's translation at residue 11, likely because of a read error; the protein shown is translated from the DNA. The chain is built from TRDV1 and TRDJ2, with 12 bases lining up with TRDD3. TCRdb leaves out the J gene; it was filled in here by matching the DNA to germline. Per the germline V gene, CDR1 is TSWWSYY and CDR2 is QGS. This CDR3 comprises 17 residues. The junction had 8 bases not matched to a gene; V was cut back by 6 bases and J by 3 bases. DNA of the CDR3: TGTGCTCTTGGATTTACTGGGGGATACCCCCTGACAGCACAACTCTTCTTT. This sequence encodes CALGFTGGYPLTAQLFF.

In the case of this clone: A far larger clone is just one base off, so this is likely a read error. Additional DNA sequences in this sample encode the identical CDR3. V usage is TRDV3 and J usage is TRDJ1, with 10 bases lining up with TRDD3. TCRdb does not report a J gene; here it was assigned by matching the DNA to germline references. In germline, CDR1 is TVYSNPD, CDR2 GDNSRS (reference sequence). The CDR3 length is 21 residues. The ends lost 5 bases at V and 6 bases at J; junction bases unmatched: 33. CDR3 amino acids: CARTSPSLPYLLYWGINKLIF. CDR3 bases: TGTGCCCGAACCTCGCCAAGCCTTCCCTATCTACTGTACTGGGGGATCAATAAACTCATCTTT. Variable domain in full (rest from reference TRDV3 and TRDJ1): CDKVTQSSPDQTVASGSEVVLLCTYDTVYSNPDLFWYRIRPDYSFQFVFYGDNSRSEGADFTQGRFSVKHILTQKAFHLVISPVRTEDSATYYCARTSPSLPYLLYWGINKLIFGKGTRVTVEP.

This clone was seen more than once but under ten times. The genes are TRDV1 and TRDJ1; no clear D gene. Here the J gene came from matching the DNA to germline, since TCRdb omits it. This CDR3 is 15 amino acids long. Trimming stripped 7 bases from V and 1 base from J, with 16 bases between. Germline V lookup: CDR1 TSWWSYY, CDR2 QGS. The CDR3 bases are TGTGCTCTTGAACCGTCTTCGGCTGCCACCGATAAACTCATCTTT. It encodes CALEPSSAATDKLIF.

In regard to this clone: The TCRdb record carries a much larger clone's protein, which differs from this DNA's translation at residue 11; a read error is the likely cause, and the protein listed here is the DNA translation. The chain has TRDV1 and TRDJ1; 8 bases are a match to TRDD3. The J segment lost 11 bases and the V segment lost 2 bases, leaving 10 bases of the junction unmatched. The CDR3 extends over 14 amino acids. From germline, CDR1 is TSWWSYY and CDR2 QGS. The CDR3 DNA reads as TGTGCTCTTGGGGAATACTACTCTGGGGGACCTCTCATCTTT. Its translation is CALGEYYSGGPLIF.

This clone showed up just a few times. With a far larger clone one base away, a read error is the likely cause. At the DNA level, this CDR3 is encoded by other sequences in the same sample as well. The CDR3 region is CALIPAPTVLGDTRGTDKLIF. The CDR3 DNA reads as TGTGCCCTAATCCCAGCCCCGACCGTACTGGGGGATACGAGGGGCACCGATAAGCTCATCTTT. V and J are TRDV1 and TRDJ1; 13 bases are a match to TRDD3. The CDR3 runs to 21 residues. Germline loops: CDR1 TSWWSYY, CDR2 QGS.

Regarding this clone: The TCRdb record carries a much larger clone's protein, which differs from this DNA's translation at residue 8; a read error is the likely cause, and the protein listed here is the DNA translation. The gene calls are TRDV3 and TRDJ1, with 10 nucleotides matching TRDD3. Germline V lookup: CDR1 TVYSNPD, CDR2 GDNSRS (reference sequence). The CDR3 sequence is 17 residues long. With 0 bases clipped from V and 5 bases from J, the junction kept 15 bases outside the gene matches. This CDR3 is CAFSFEAQVLGDDKLIF. In DNA, the CDR3 is TGTGCCTTTAGTTTCGAGGCGCAGGTACTGGGGGATGATAAACTCATCTTT. The entire variable domain, with the rest obtained from reference TRDV3 and TRDJ1, is as follows: CDKVTQSSPDQTVASGSEVVLLCTYDTVYSNPDLFWYRIRPDYSFQFVFYGDNSRSEGADFTQGRFSVKHILTQKAFHLVISPVRTEDSATYYCAFSFEAQVLGDDKLIFGKGTRVTVEP.

As to this clone: The protein given by TCRdb reflects a much larger clone and differs at residue 14 from this DNA's translation, likely from a read error; the protein shown is the DNA's translation. The chain combines TRDV2 with TRDJ1; 11 bases are a match to TRDD3. The J gene is absent in TCRdb and was assigned here via DNA matching to germline. The V gene end was trimmed by 1 base and the J gene end by 0 bases; junction bases not matched to a gene: 18. Germline CDR1 is GEAIGNYY and CDR2 is EKD. CDR3 length: 21 residues. The CDR3 nucleotides are TGTGCCTGTGACACGGCGTACTGGGGGATAGACTCCCCTGTCGACACCGATAAACTCATCTTT. Residues: CACDTAYWGIDSPVDTDKLIF.

This clone was seen a few times. A read error likely explains this, since a far larger clone differs by one base. Distinct nucleotide sequences in the sample also encode this CDR3. This chain connects TRDV2 to TRDJ2; TRDD3 matches 10 bases. Here the J gene was assigned by germline matching of the DNA, as TCRdb has none. The V gene end was trimmed by 3 bases and the J gene end by 0 bases; junction bases not matched to a gene: 12. Looked up from germline, CDR1 is GEAIGNYY and CDR2 is EKD. This CDR3 contains 19 residues. The CDR3, as DNA: TGTGCCTGTGACCATATCGATGTGGGGGATACTGCTTTGACAGCACAACTCTTCTTT. It yields the protein CACDHIDVGDTALTAQLFF.

The chain uses TRDV1 and TRDJ1; TRDD3 matches 8 bases. The length of the CDR3 is 20 residues. Trimming removed 0 bases from V and 1 base from J; junction bases left unmatched: 16. CDR1 TSWWSYY and CDR2 QGS come from the germline V gene. CDR3 sequence: CALGELPPRVLGVPTDKLIF. The CDR3 DNA sequence: TGTGCTCTTGGGGAACTACCTCCCCGCGTACTGGGGGTCCCCACCGATAAACTCATCTTT.

This clone was seen many times. A far larger clone differs by one base, so this is likely a read error. The identical CDR3 is also encoded by other nucleotide sequences in the sample. The gene calls are TRDV2 and TRDJ2; D is perhaps TRDD3 (6 bases). CDR3 length: 13 residues. The germline V gene encodes CDR1 GEAIGNYY and CDR2 EKD. Written as DNA, the CDR3 is TGTGCCTGCGACACCTGGGGGACAGCACAACTCTTCTTT. It codes for CACDTWGTAQLFF.

This clone was seen more than once but under ten times. The protein recorded in TCRdb matches a much larger clone and deviates from this DNA's translation at residue 13, suggesting a read error; the protein here is obtained by translating the DNA. The chain joins TRDV1 to TRDJ1, with D tentatively TRDD2 (5 bases). No J segment appears in TCRdb, so it was assigned here by matching the sequence to germline. V was pared by 2 bases and J by 2 bases, with 24 bases between. Germline lookup yields CDR1 TSWWSYY and CDR2 QGS. The CDR3 covers 19 residues. CDR3 sequence reads: CALGESGPPVVLRTDKLIF. The CDR3 DNA sequence: TGTGCTCTTGGGGAATCGGGGCCCCCGGTCGTCCTTCGAACCGATAAACTCATCTTT.

This clone was seen ten or more times. The V gene is TRDV2, the J gene TRDJ1, with 7 bases fitting TRDD3. Germline V gene data show CDR1 as GEAIGNYY and CDR2 as EKD. Unmatched junction bases numbered 9, after V lost 0 bases and J lost 3 bases. The CDR3 is 16 residues long. The CDR3 DNA reads as TGTGCCTGTGACACCATCGGGGGATGGATCCCCGATAAACTCATCTTT. This codes for CACDTIGGWIPDKLIF.

This clone was recorded a few times. TCRdb has a much larger clone's protein, which differs at residue 16 from the translation of this DNA, likely because of a read error; what is shown is the protein translated from the DNA. The rearrangement links TRDV1 to TRDJ1; TRDD3 is a possible D gene (5 bases). The J gene was not available in TCRdb and was assigned here by matching the DNA to germline segments. The CDR3 extends over 22 amino acids. The germline V and J ends were trimmed by 0 bases and 1 base, with 30 bases remaining between them. Germline V gives CDR1 TSWWSYY, CDR2 QGS. CDR3 in amino acids: CALGELNAPKAAIRGCTDKLIF. CDR3 sequence (DNA): TGTGCTCTTGGGGAACTGAACGCTCCCAAGGCAGCTATACGAGGATGCACCGATAAACTCATCTTT.

This clone was seen more than once but under ten times. A far larger clone differs by one base, so this is likely a read error. This specimen includes other DNA sequences encoding the same CDR3. The chain combines TRDV1 with TRDJ1; D is possibly TRDD2 (5 bases). The CDR3 runs to 15 residues. The V gene lost 0 bases and the J gene lost 3 bases, with 11 bases spanning the gap. Looked up from germline, CDR1 is TSWWSYY and CDR2 is QGS. CDR3 DNA sequence: TGTGCTCTTGGGGAACTTCCCTTCTGCCCCGATAAACTCATCTTT. This encodes CALGELPFCPDKLIF.

In its sample, this clone was seen many times. Different DNA sequences within this sample yield the same CDR3. The rearrangement links TRDV1 to TRDJ1; D is unresolved. Deletions cut 0 bases from V and 0 bases from J, with 5 bases between. This CDR3 is 14 amino acids long. Per the germline V gene, CDR1 is TSWWSYY and CDR2 is QGS. The CDR3 region is CALGELRYTDKLIF. As DNA, the CDR3 is TGTGCTCTTGGGGAACTCCGGTACACCGATAAACTCATCTTT.

This clone was picked up a small number of times. The protein TCRdb lists belongs to a much larger clone and differs from this DNA's translation at residue 12, which points to a read error; the protein shown is made from the DNA. V is TRDV2 and J is TRDJ1, with 11 bases that match TRDD3. TCRdb records no J gene; here it was assigned by comparing the DNA to germline. The J segment lost 4 bases and the V segment lost 1 base, leaving 13 bases of the junction unmatched. The germline gives CDR1 GEAIGNYY, CDR2 EKD. This CDR3 comprises 18 residues. Here the CDR3 reads CACDTSPVWGIHSDKLIF. The DNA of the CDR3 is TGTGCCTGTGACACTTCTCCGGTCTGGGGGATACACAGCGATAAACTCATCTTT.

With respect to this clone: TCRdb attributes to this sequence the protein of a much larger clone, which differs from the DNA translation at residue 7; a read error is likely, and the protein displayed is translated from the DNA. V is TRDV1 and J is TRDJ1; 10 nucleotides line up with TRDD3. The CDR3 is 19 residues long. The V and J ends lost 5 bases and 0 bases, in that order; junction bases with no gene match: 15. Germline assignment: CDR1 TSWWSYY and CDR2 QGS. Here the CDR3 reads CALGNRGWGIWIYTDKLIF. The CDR3 DNA reads as TGTGCTCTTGGGAACCGAGGCTGGGGGATATGGATTTACACCGATAAACTCATCTTT.

This clone was counted a few times. Translating this DNA gives a protein that differs at residue 19 from the TCRdb one, which belongs to a much larger clone; a read error is likely, and the protein shown is this translation. The gene calls are TRDV1 and TRDJ1; the D gene could be TRDD2 or TRDD3 (7 bases each). CDR1 TSWWSYY and CDR2 QGS come from the germline V gene. CDR3 length: 23 residues. This CDR3 is CALGEPGGFPTGFVGGGFNKLIF. The CDR3 nucleotides are TGTGCTCTTGGGGAACCCGGGGGATTTCCTACTGGATTCGTTGGTGGGGGGTTCAATAAACTCATTTTT.